What follows describes a single T cell receptor (beta chain). Some clones are missing from TCRdb's copy, which holds only in-frame ones; the method was immunoSEQ multiplex PCR. The profile shows a few hundred thousand clones, less than 90% of them singletons. This CDR3 has 16 residues. J was trimmed by 1 base and V by 1 base; bases with no gene match: 3. Germline V gives CDR1 MGHRA, CDR2 YSYEKL. This sample stems from a study of blood T cell repertoires in COVID-19. The chain is built from TRBV4-1 and TRBJ2-1, with 8 bases fitting TRBD2. The sequenced material came from PBMCs or T cells enriched from blood (not recorded which). The sequence came from a woman aged 25 to 39 who had been exposed to COVID-19. The CDR3 DNA follows: TGCGCCAGCAGCCAAGGCGCGGGGGGTTCCTACAATGAGCAGTTCTTC. Residues: CASSQGAGGSYNEQFF.